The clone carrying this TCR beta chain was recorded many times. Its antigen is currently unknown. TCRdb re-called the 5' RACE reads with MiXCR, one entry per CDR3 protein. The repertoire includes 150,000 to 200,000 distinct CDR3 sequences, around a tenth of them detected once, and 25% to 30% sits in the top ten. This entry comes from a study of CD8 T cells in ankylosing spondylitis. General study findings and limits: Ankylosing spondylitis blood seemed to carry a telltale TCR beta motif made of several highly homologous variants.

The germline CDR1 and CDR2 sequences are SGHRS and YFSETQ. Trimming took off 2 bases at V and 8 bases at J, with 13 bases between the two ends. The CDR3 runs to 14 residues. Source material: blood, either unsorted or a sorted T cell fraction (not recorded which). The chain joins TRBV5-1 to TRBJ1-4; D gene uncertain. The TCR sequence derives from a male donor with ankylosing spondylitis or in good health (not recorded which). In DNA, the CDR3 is TGCGCCAGCAGCTTACAGTCTCGTGGGGAAAAACTGTTTTTT. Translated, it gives CASSLQSRGEKLFF.